This T cell receptor beta chain was profiled in a study of T cells after yellow fever vaccination. Germline loops: CDR1 SGDLS, CDR2 YYNGEE. This CDR3 is 16 amino acids long. This clonotype was seen only a few times. At one of its ends the junction is not consistent with the germline gene, which may arise from a read error. TCRdb used MiXCR to reprocess the 5' RACE reads, holding one entry per CDR3 protein. In the table there are about 500,000 distinct CDR3 sequences, around a sixth of which are singletons. V gene TRBV9 combines with J gene TRBJ2-3; possible D gene TRBD2, 6 bases. This TCR was recovered from a man between 18 and 35 years old who received the YFV17D yellow fever vaccine. This sample comprised PBMCs, obtained around 5 days after the first yellow fever vaccination. The CDR3 sequence is CASTSLGRGRTYTQYF. The CDR3 bases are TGTGCCAGCACCTCTTTGGGGCGGGGCCGCACATATACGCAGTATTTT.